This TCR beta chain was sequenced in a study of blood T cell repertoires in COVID-19. A Seattle source enrolled patients during active infection and followed them longitudinally. Generated by immunoSEQ multiplex PCR, the TCRdb table keeps only in-frame clones and is missing some. The sample lists 150,000 to 200,000 clones, around four fifths seen once, with approximately 0.97% in the top ten. Sequencing used peripheral blood. The clonotype was recovered from a man aged 55 to 69 with COVID-19, enrolled during active disease.

CDR3 sequence (DNA): TGTGCCAGCAGTCCCGCGGGGAAGGGAAACACCATATATTTT. This gives the protein CASSPAGKGNTIYF. The V and J genes are TRBV6-5 and TRBJ1-3; D ambiguous. The V end lost 5 bases, the J end lost 4 bases, and 12 bases lay between the germline ends. Germline assignment: CDR1 MNHEY and CDR2 SVGAGI. CDR3 length equals 14 residues.